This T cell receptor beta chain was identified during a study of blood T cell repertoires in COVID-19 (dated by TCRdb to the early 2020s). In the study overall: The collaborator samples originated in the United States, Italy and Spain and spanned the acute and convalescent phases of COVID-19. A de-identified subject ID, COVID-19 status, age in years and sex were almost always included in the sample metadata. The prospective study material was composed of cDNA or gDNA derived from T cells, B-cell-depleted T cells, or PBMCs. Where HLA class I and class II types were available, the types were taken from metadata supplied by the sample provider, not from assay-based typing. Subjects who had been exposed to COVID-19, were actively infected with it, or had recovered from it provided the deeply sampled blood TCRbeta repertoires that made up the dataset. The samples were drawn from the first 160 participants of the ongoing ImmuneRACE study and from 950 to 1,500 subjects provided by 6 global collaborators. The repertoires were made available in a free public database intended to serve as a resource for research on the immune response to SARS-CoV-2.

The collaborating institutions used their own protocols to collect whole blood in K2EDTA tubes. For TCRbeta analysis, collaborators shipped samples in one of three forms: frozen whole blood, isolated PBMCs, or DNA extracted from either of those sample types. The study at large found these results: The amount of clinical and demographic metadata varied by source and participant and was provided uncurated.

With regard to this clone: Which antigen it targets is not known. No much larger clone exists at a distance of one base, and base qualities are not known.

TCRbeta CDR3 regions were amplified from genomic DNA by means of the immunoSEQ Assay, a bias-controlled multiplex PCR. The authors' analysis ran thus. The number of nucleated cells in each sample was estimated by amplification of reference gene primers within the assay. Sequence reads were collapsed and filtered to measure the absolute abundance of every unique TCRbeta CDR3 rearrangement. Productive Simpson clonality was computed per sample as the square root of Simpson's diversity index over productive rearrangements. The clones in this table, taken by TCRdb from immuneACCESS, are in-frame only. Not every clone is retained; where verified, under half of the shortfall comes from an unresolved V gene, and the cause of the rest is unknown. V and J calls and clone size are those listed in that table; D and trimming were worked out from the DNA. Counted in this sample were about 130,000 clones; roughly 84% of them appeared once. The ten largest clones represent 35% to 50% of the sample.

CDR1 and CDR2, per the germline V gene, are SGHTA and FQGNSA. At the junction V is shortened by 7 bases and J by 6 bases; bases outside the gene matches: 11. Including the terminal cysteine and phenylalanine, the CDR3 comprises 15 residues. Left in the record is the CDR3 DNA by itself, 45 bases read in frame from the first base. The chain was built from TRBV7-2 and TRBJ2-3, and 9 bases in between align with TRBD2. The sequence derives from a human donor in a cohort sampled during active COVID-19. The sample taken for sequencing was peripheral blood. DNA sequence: TGTGCCAGCAACACACAGCGGGGGGCCGACGATACGCAGTATTTT. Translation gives CASNTQRGADDTQYF. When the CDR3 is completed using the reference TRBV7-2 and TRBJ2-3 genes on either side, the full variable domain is GAGVSQSPSNKVTEKGKDVELRCDPISGHTALYWYRQSLGQGLEFLIYFQGNSAPDKSGLPSDRFSAERTGGSVSTLTIQRTQQEDSAVYLCASNTQRGADDTQYFGPGTRLTVL.